What follows are 21 T cell receptor beta chains derived from one specimen sequenced in a study of control samples from healthy donors and cancer patients. TCRdb's table, derived via immunoSEQ multiplex PCR, lists solely in-frame clones and lacks some. The sample has 150,000 to 200,000 clones; roughly 94% are singletons. Sequenced: blood. The receptors stem from a woman in her thirties or forties in good health.

The CDR3 protein is CASSLVAQETQYF. CDR3 coding DNA: TGTGCCAGCAGCTTAGTGGCCCAAGAGACCCAGTACTTC. The chain employs TRBV7-2 and TRBJ2-5; D call uncertain. With 1 base removed from V and 1 base from J, the gap between germline ends came to 4 bases. The CDR3 contains 13 residues. CDR1 is SGHTA, CDR2 FQGNSA, per germline.

The chain employs TRBV3-1 (or the pseudogene TRBV3-2) and TRBJ2-5; 7 bases match TRBD1. With V trimmed by 6 bases and J by 1 base, 5 bases remained unmatched. The germline V gene has CDR1 LGHDT and CDR2 YNNKEL (reference sequence). CDR3 length: 14 residues. In nucleotides, the CDR3 is TGTGCCAGCAGTCCCACAGGGGCCCAAGAGACCCAGTACTTC. As protein: CASSPTGAQETQYF.

This clone turned up a few times. The chain couples TRBV6-4 to TRBJ2-3, with 13 positions matching TRBD2. CDR1 and CDR2 from the germline V gene are MRHNA and SNTAGT. The CDR3 has 16 amino acids. Trimming removed 6 bases from V and 5 bases from J; junction bases left unmatched: 8. CDR3 nucleotides: TGTGCCAGCAGCCCCACTAGCGGGGGGGCTTTAGATACGCAGTATTTT. Amino acid sequence: CASSPTSGGALDTQYF.

V usage is TRBV7-9 and J usage is TRBJ2-7, with D possibly matching TRBD1 (5 bases). Trimming left V 5 bases short and J 3 bases short, with 17 bases between. This CDR3 comprises 15 residues. Germline V CDR1 and CDR2: SEHNR, FQNEAQ (reference sequence). CDR3 in DNA: TGTGCCAGCAGCATAACCTCAGGGTTCCGCTACGAGCAGTACTTC. Amino acids: CASSITSGFRYEQYF.

V usage is TRBV7-6 and J usage is TRBJ2-3; the D is unclear. CDR1 SGHVS and CDR2 FNYEAQ come from the germline V gene. This CDR3 has 15 amino acids. Trimming left V 1 base short and J 1 base short, with 9 bases between. The DNA of the CDR3 is TGTGCCAGCAGCTTAGTGGCGTCTGGCACAGATACGCAGTATTTT. The encoded protein is CASSLVASGTDTQYF.

This chain links TRBV7-9 with TRBJ2-3; D possibly corresponds to TRBD2 (5 bases). This CDR3 is built from 14 residues. Germline CDR1 is SEHNR and CDR2 is FQNEAQ (reference sequence). Trimming shortened V by 4 bases and J by 3 bases, and 11 bases separated the two germline ends. The CDR3 reads CASSSITSTDTQYF. For the CDR3, the DNA is TGTGCCAGCAGCTCCATTACTAGTACAGATACGCAGTATTTT.

The chain has TRBV6-1 and TRBJ1-5; D possibly corresponds to TRBD1 (5 bases). This CDR3 has 14 residues. Trimming removed 2 bases from V and 4 bases from J, with 9 bases in between. CDR1 MNHNS and CDR2 SASEGT come from the germline V gene. The chain's CDR3 is CASSESGGNQPQHF. Here the CDR3 DNA reads TGTGCCAGCAGTGAAAGTGGGGGGAATCAGCCCCAGCATTTT.

V is TRBV7-9 and J is TRBJ2-2; perhaps TRBD1 as D (5 bases). V was cut by 5 bases and J by 2 bases, with 12 bases left in between. CDR1 and CDR2 from the germline V gene are SEHNR and FQNEAQ (reference sequence). This CDR3 is 15 amino acids long. This chain's CDR3 is CASSTRDRNTGELFF. CDR3 nucleotides: TGTGCCAGCAGCACCCGAGACAGAAACACCGGGGAGCTGTTTTTT.

The rearrangement links TRBV10-2 to TRBJ2-1, with 8 bases matching TRBD2. J lost 7 bases, V lost 6 bases, and 11 bases had no gene match. Looked up from germline, CDR1 is WSHSY and CDR2 is SAAADI. The CDR3 sequence is 15 residues long. CDR3 in amino acids: CASSGSSGRINEQFF. The CDR3, as DNA: TGCGCCAGCAGCGGGTCCAGCGGGAGAATTAATGAGCAGTTCTTC.

This chain connects TRBV3-1 (or the pseudogene TRBV3-2) to TRBJ2-7; 11 bases are shared with TRBD1. Trimming took 1 base from V and 5 from J; bases not matched to a gene: 4. Germline V gene sequence: CDR1 LGHDT, CDR2 YNNKEL (reference sequence). CDR3 length: 15 residues. CDR3 DNA: TGTGCCAGCAGCCAAGGGACAGGGGGCGGGAACGAGCAGTACTTC. Its protein product is CASSQGTGGGNEQYF.

The V call is TRBV5-1, the J call TRBJ2-3; 7 bases map to TRBD2. This CDR3 has 18 amino acids. The germline V gene has CDR1 SGHRS and CDR2 YFSETQ. V lost 4 bases to trimming and J lost 2 bases; unmatched junction nucleotides: 16. DNA of the CDR3: TGCGCCAGCAGCCCGACCCGGTCGGCTAGCGGAAACACAGATACGCAGTATTTT. It translates to CASSPTRSASGNTDTQYF.

This clone was seen a few times. The chain uses TRBV4-1 and TRBJ1-5; 7 bases match TRBD1. Germline V gene data show CDR1 as MGHRA and CDR2 as YSYEKL. The CDR3 spans 17 residues. Trimming cost V 0 bases and J 2 bases; bases outside gene matches: 7. This CDR3 is CASSQDPRQGGNQPQHF. The CDR3 DNA sequence: TGCGCCAGCAGCCAAGATCCCCGACAGGGTGGCAATCAGCCCCAGCATTTT.

The CDR3 coding sequence is TGTGCCAGCAGTCAGGGGAACAATGAGCAGTTCTTC. Its protein is CASSQGNNEQFF. The V call is TRBV6-4, the J call TRBJ2-1; D perhaps matches TRBD1 (6 bases). The ends were cut back, 5 bases at V and 5 bases at J, with 7 bases in the middle. The CDR3 is made up of 12 amino acids. The germline V gene encodes CDR1 MRHNA and CDR2 SNTAGT.

V and J are TRBV6-1 and TRBJ1-2, with TRBD1 as a possible D gene (6 bases). The CDR3 consists of 14 residues. CDR1 is MNHNS, CDR2 SASEGT, per germline. The V end was cut by 0 bases, the J end by 6 bases, with 11 bases between. The CDR3 coding sequence is TGTGCCAGCAGTGAAGCAGGGGGTGGAAATGGCTACACCTTC. Its protein product is CASSEAGGGNGYTF.

The chain carries TRBV4-1 and TRBJ2-5; 9 positions agree with TRBD2. CDR3 size: 15 residues. The germline CDR1 and CDR2 sequences are MGHRA and YSYEKL. Unmatched junction bases numbered 4, after V lost 1 base and J lost 4 bases. The CDR3 protein is CASSQVALAGETQYF. CDR3 sequence (DNA): TGCGCCAGCAGCCAAGTCGCACTAGCGGGAGAGACCCAGTACTTC.

The V and J genes are TRBV19 and TRBJ1-1; D is undetermined. The CDR3 consists of 15 residues. Germline lookup yields CDR1 LNHDA and CDR2 SQIVND (reference sequence). V was clipped by 3 bases and J by 5 bases, with 16 bases between them. CDR3 loop: CASSMGYGVGTEAFF. The CDR3 DNA is TGTGCCAGTAGTATGGGGTATGGGGTGGGGACTGAAGCTTTCTTT.

The rearrangement uses TRBV5-1 and TRBJ1-2; D remains unclear. Trimming removed 4 bases at V and 4 bases at J, with 14 bases between. The CDR3 sequence is 14 residues long. CDR1 and CDR2 (germline): SGHRS, YFSETQ. In DNA, the CDR3 is TGCGCCAGCAGCCCGGAAGGGATGGGCTATGGCTACACCTTC. This encodes CASSPEGMGYGYTF. The variable domain in full, completed from reference TRBV5-1 and TRBJ1-2, reads KAGVTQTPRYLIKTRGQQVTLSCSPISGHRSVSWYQQTPGQGLQFLFEYFSETQRNKGNFPGRFSGRQFSNSRSEMNVSTLELGDSALYLCASSPEGMGYGYTFGSGTRLTVV.

This clone was detected once. The CDR3 here is CASSYDSGRVYNEQFF. CDR3 DNA sequence: TGTGCCAGCAGTTACGATTCGGGTAGAGTATACAATGAGCAGTTCTTC. The V call is TRBV6-5, the J call TRBJ2-1; no clear D. CDR1 is MNHEY, CDR2 SVGAGI, per germline. The V end lost 2 bases, the J end lost 4 bases, and 15 bases lay between the germline ends. The CDR3 sequence is 16 residues long.

The chain joins TRBV5-1 to TRBJ2-5; no clear D. This CDR3 has 14 residues. CDR1 and CDR2 (germline): SGHRS, YFSETQ. Trimming pared 0 bases from V and 2 bases from J, leaving 8 bases between. The CDR3: CASSLGTAQETQYF. The CDR3 nucleotides are TGCGCCAGCAGCTTGGGAACGGCTCAAGAGACCCAGTACTTC.

V is TRBV19 and J is TRBJ1-6; D is unresolved. The CDR3 loop spans 12 amino acids. The ends were cut back, 1 base at V and 9 bases at J, with 4 bases in the middle. Germline V gene data show CDR1 as LNHDA and CDR2 as SQIVND (reference sequence). The CDR3 loop reads CASSIGSSPLHF. CDR3 sequence (DNA): TGTGCCAGTAGTATAGGCTCTTCACCCCTCCACTTT.

The chain employs TRBV27 and TRBJ1-2; no clear D gene. The CDR3 runs to 12 residues. The germline gives CDR1 MNHEY, CDR2 SMNVEV (reference sequence). Trimming left V 5 bases short and J 4 bases short, with 8 bases between. The CDR3 nucleotides read TGTGCCAGCAGTCCCCATGGCTATGGCTACACCTTC. Its protein product is CASSPHGYGYTF.